A single TCR beta chain is shown here with its context. The germline CDR1 and CDR2 sequences are MNHNY and SVGAGI (reference sequence). Trimming took 8 bases from V and 5 from J, leaving 12 bases between them. This CDR3 region has 12 residues. This specimen comes from a study of shared clonotypes between healthy human individuals. Method: immunoSEQ multiplex PCR; TCRdb's copy keeps in-frame clones and lacks some. Found here are over 2 million clones, 92% of them singletons; the top ten hold approximately 0.41%. This chain uses TRBV6-6 with TRBJ1-1; D is unclear. The specimen was naive CD4+ T cells from PBMCs. Subset: CD45RA+ positively selected. The origin of this receptor is a man between 18 and 29 years old in good health. Some clones in this sample may be carry-over from other donors' samples. CDR3 coding DNA: TGTGCCAGCCAGACCCAACGGACTGAAGCTTTCTTT. Translated: CASQTQRTEAFF.